Given below is one T cell receptor (beta chain) in context. What it recognizes is unknown. This PCR relied on a set of 60 Vbeta primers and 13 Jbeta primers. Original analysis: Approximately 9.9 million shared chains were among the approximately 80 million unique TCR beta chains that a later analysis counted. Generated by immunoSEQ multiplex PCR, the TCRdb table keeps only in-frame clones and is missing some. V and J calls and clone size are copied from that table; D and trimming were computed from the DNA. The top ten hold about 2% of the sample, which has about 170,000 clones, around 77% seen once. The entry originates in a study of cytomegalovirus exposure and HLA in healthy donors. Notes on the study in general: What TCR beta sequences reportedly achieved was accurate prediction of HLA-A and HLA-B alleles in most subjects. Available immune exposure information covered CMV serostatus only. Cytomegalovirus-associated TCR beta chains were listed, numbering roughly 150.

The CDR3 spans 14 residues. Unmatched junction bases numbered 5, after V lost 4 bases and J lost 4 bases. Looked up from germline, CDR1 is MNHEY and CDR2 is SMNVEV (reference sequence). Sequencing input: PBMCs. The sequence was obtained from a woman aged 25 to 39 in good health and CMV-seropositive. The chain has TRBV27 and TRBJ2-5, with 8 bases fitting TRBD2. The DNA for the CDR3 is TGTGCCAGCAGTTACGGGACTAGGGGAGAGACCCAGTACTTC. Translation gives CASSYGTRGETQYF.